Listed below are T cell receptor beta chains from one sample, sequenced in a study of T cell changes during pregnancy in multiple sclerosis. Assay: immunoSEQ multiplex PCR; the TCRdb copy retains only in-frame clones and omits some. Among around 96,000 clones, nearly 95% were seen once, and the ten largest hold around 1.8%. The starting material was peripheral blood, obtained after pregnancy. These receptors were obtained from a female donor in good health, enrolled as a control in a pregnancy study. The conserved cysteine and the conserved F or W are not part of the CDR3 here. D genes are given only for firm matches. Clone size is given for some rows only: seen once, a few or many times, or a class if the clone is expanded.

. TRBD2 TRBJ2-6 TRBV28 ATYGASGSVSGANVLT
once TRBD2 TRBJ2-7 TRBV28 AGSGTSGSYEQY
. TRBD1 TRBJ1-2 TRBV19 ASSAQDRVDYGYT
. TRBD2 TRBJ2-1 TRBV5-1 ASTDVTSGSGHEQF
. TRBD1 TRBJ2-1 TRBV5-6 ASRLSLGTVNEQF
. . TRBJ2-7 TRBV9 ASSVGTSGIKY
. . TRBJ2-7 TRBV5-1 ASSILTGTLGEQY
. . TRBJ2-3 TRBV5-1 ASSLGHSTDTQY
. TRBD2 TRBJ2-1 TRBV6-1 ASSGRGRASYNEQF
. . TRBJ1-3 TRBV7-2 ASSLRTVGNTIY
. . TRBJ2-5 TRBV5-1 ASSFQGIETQY
. . TRBJ2-2 TRBV5-1 ASSSLYTGELF
. . TRBJ2-1 TRBV7-9 ASSWGVGLSEQF
. . TRBJ1-1 TRBV7-2 ASSSYTEAF
. . TRBJ1-5 TRBV7-6 ASSPGQNQPQH
. . TRBJ1-5 TRBV2 ASSASTFNQPQH
. TRBD1 TRBJ2-3 TRBV5-1 ASSLERTGVTADTQY
once . TRBJ1-1 TRBV11-2 ASSKKFLGGTEAF
. . TRBJ1-4 TRBV5-8 ASSHWRGNEKLF
. . TRBJ2-5 TRBV7-9 ASSPRLETQY
once . TRBJ2-1 TRBV19 ASRRSSYNEQF
. . TRBJ1-5 TRBV6-6 ASSYGPFNQPQH
. . TRBJ2-3 TRBV6-5 ASSRGSTDTQY
. TRBD1 TRBJ2-5 TRBV7-8 ASSWDRGFGETQY
. . TRBJ1-4 TRBV27 ASSSLGATNEKLF
. . TRBJ1-2 TRBV6-4 ASSESAGIGGYT
once . TRBJ2-1 TRBV29-1 SVEEGHSYNEQF
. . TRBJ1-4 TRBV6-5 ASSPDSSGEKLF